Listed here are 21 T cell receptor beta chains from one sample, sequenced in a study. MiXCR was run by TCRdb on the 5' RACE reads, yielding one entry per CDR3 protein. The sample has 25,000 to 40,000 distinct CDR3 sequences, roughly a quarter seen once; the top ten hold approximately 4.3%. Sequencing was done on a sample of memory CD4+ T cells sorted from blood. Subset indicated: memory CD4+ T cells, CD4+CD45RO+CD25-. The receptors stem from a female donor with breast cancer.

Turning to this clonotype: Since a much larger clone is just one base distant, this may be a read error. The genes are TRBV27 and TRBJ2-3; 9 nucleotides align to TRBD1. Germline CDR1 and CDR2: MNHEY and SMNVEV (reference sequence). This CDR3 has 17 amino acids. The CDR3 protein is CDSSISTGGVYTDTQYF. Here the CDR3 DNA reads TGTGACAGCAGTATCTCGACAGGGGGGGTTTACACAGATACGCAGTATTTT.

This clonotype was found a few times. The CDR3, as DNA: TGTGCCAGCTCCGCCCTCTGGTGGGGGCAGGACTATGGCTACACCTTC. Its protein is CASSALWWGQDYGYTF. V gene TRBV18 combines with J gene TRBJ1-2, with D perhaps matching TRBD1 (6 bases). The CDR3 is made up of 16 amino acids. Trimming removed 6 bases from V and 3 bases from J, with 20 bases in between. Germline-derived CDR1 and CDR2 are KGHSH and LQKENI.

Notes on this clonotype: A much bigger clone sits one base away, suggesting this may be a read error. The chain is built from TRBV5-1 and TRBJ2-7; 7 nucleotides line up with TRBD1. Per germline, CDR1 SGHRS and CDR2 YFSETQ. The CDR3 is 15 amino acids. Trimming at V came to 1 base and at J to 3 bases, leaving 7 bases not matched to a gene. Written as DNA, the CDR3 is TGCGCCAGCAGCTTGCGGCTGGACAGGAACTACGAGCAGTACTTC. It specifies CASSLRLDRNYEQYF.

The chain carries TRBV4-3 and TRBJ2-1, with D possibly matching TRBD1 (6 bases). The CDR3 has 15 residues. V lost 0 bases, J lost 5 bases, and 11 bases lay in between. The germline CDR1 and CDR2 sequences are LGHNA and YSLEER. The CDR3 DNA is TGCGCCAGCAGCCAAGACGGGACACGACACAATGAGCAGTTCTTC. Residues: CASSQDGTRHNEQFF.

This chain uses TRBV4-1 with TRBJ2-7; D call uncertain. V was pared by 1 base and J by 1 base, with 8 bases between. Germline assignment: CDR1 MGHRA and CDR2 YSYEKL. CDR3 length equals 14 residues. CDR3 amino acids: CASSQVQLSYEQYF. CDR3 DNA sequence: TGCGCCAGCAGCCAAGTCCAACTATCCTACGAGCAGTACTTC.

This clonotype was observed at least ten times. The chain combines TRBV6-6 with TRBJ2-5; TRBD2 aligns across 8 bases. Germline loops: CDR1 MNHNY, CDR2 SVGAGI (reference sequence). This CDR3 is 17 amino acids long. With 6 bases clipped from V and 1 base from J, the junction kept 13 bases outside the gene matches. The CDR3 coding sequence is TGTGCCAGCAGCCTCCAGGAAGCAACTAGCGGCCAAGAGACCCAGTACTTC. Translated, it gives CASSLQEATSGQETQYF.

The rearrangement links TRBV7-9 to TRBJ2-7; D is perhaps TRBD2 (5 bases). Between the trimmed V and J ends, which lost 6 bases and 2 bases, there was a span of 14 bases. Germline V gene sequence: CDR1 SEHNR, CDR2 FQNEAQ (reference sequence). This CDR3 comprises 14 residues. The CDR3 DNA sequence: TGTGCCAGCAGTCTCTCGGACTCGGCCTACGAGCAGTACTTC. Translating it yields CASSLSDSAYEQYF.

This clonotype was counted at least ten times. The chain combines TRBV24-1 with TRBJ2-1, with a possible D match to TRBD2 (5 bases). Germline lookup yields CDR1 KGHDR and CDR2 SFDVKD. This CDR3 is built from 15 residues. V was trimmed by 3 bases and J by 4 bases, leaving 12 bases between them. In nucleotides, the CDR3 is TGTGCCACCAGTGATACGAGCGGCCTATACAATGAGCAGTTCTTC. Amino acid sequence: CATSDTSGLYNEQFF.

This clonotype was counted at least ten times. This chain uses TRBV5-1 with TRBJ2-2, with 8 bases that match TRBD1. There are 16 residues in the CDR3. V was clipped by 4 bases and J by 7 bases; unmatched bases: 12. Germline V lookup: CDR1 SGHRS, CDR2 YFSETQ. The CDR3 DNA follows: TGCGCCAGCAGCAACACAGGGGGTAGCGAAGACGGGGAGCTGTTTTTT. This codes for CASSNTGGSEDGELFF.

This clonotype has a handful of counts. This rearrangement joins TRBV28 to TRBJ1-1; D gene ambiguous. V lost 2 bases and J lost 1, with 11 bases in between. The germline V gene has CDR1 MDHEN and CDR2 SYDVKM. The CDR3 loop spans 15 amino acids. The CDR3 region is CASSLTPEANTEAFF. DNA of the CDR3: TGTGCCAGCAGTTTAACCCCAGAAGCGAACACTGAAGCTTTCTTT.

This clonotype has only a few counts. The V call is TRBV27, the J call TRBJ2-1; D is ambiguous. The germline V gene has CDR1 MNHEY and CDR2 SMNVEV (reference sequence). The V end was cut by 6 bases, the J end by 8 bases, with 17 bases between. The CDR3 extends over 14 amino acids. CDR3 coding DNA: TGTGCCAGCAGCAGCCAAAATGAAGAATATGAGCAGTTCTTC. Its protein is CASSSQNEEYEQFF.

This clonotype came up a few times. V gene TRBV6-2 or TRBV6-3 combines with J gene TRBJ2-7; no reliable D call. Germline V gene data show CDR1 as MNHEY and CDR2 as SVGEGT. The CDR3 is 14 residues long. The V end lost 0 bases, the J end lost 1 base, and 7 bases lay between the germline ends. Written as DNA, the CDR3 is TGTGCCAGCAGTTACTCGACTTTGTCCTACGAGCAGTACTTC. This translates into CASSYSTLSYEQYF.

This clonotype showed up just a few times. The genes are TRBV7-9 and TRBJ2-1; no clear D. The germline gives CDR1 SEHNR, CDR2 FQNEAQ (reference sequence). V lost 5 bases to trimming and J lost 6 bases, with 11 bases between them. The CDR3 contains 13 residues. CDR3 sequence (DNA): TGTGCCAGCAGCGCACCCCCTCTCAATGAGCAGTTCTTC. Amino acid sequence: CASSAPPLNEQFF.

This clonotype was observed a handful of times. The CDR3 region has the DNA TGTGCCAGCAGCGTAGAAGGGGGGGGGTACAATGAGCAGTTCTTC. This encodes CASSVEGGGYNEQFF. V and J are TRBV9 and TRBJ2-1; maybe TRBD2 (7 bases). Germline CDR1 reads SGDLS; CDR2 reads YYNGEE. V lost 0 bases, J lost 4 bases, and 11 bases lay in between. The length of the CDR3 is 15 residues.

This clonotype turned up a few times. CDR3 coding DNA: TGTGCCAGCAGCCTGACTAGCGGGGGCCGCAGGGATACGCAGTATTTT. Its protein is CASSLTSGGRRDTQYF. The chain couples TRBV6-2 or TRBV6-3 to TRBJ2-3; 12 bases map to TRBD2. The CDR3 is 16 amino acids. Germline lookup yields CDR1 MNHEY and CDR2 SVGEGT. Unmatched junction bases numbered 10, after V lost 6 bases and J lost 6 bases.

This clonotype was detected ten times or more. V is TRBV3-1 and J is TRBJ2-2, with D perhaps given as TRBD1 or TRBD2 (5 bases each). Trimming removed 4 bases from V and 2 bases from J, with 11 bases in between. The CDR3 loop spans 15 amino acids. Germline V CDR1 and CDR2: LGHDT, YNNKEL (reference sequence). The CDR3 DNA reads TGTGCCAGCAGCCTCCTTCGGGGCAACACCGGGGAGCTGTTTTTT. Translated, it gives CASSLLRGNTGELFF.

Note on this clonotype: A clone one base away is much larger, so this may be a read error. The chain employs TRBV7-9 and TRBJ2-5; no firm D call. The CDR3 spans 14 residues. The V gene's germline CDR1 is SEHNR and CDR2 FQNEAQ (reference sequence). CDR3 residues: CTSSLLQNQETQYF. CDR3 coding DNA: TGTACCAGCAGCTTACTACAGAACCAAGAGACCCAGTACTTC.

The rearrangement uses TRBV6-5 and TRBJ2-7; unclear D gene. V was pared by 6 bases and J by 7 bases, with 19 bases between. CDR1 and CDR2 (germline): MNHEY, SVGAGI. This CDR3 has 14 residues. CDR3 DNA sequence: TGTGCCAGCAGCCTCGCTGTGGGATTTGAGGAGCAGTACTTC. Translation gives CASSLAVGFEEQYF.

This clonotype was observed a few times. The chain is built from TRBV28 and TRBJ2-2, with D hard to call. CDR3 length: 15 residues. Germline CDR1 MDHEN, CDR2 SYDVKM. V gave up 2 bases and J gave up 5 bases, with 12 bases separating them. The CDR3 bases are TGTGCCAGCAGTTTACCGGGCCAAGGGACCGGGGAGCTGTTTTTT. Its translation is CASSLPGQGTGELFF.

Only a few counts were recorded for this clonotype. The CDR3 here is CASSGPDTGELFF. The CDR3 DNA sequence: TGTGCCAGCAGTGGGCCAGACACCGGGGAGCTGTTTTTT. V usage is TRBV12-3 or TRBV12-4 and J usage is TRBJ2-2; D is uncertain. V dropped 5 bases and J dropped 3 bases, with 7 bases sitting between them. The CDR3 contains 13 residues.

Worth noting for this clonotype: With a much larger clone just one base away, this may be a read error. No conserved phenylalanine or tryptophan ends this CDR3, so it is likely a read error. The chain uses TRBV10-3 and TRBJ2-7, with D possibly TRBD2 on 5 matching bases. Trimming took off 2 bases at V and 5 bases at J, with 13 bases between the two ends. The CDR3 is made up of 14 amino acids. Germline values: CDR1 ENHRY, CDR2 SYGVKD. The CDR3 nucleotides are TGTGCCATCAGTGAGGACCTAGCAACCAACGAGCAGTACTCC. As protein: CAISEDLATNEQYS.